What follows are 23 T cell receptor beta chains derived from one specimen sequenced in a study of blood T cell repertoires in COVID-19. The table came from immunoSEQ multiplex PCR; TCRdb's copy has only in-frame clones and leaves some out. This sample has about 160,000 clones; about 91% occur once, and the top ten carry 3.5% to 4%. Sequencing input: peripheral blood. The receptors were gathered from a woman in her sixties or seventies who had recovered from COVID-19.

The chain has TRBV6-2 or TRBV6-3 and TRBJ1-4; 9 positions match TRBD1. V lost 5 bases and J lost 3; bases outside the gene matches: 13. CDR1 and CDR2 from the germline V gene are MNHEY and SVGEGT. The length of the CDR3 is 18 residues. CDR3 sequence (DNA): TGTGCCAGCAGTCTCGTCCCGGGACAGGGACTCTCTAATGAAAAACTGTTTTTT. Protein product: CASSLVPGQGLSNEKLFF.

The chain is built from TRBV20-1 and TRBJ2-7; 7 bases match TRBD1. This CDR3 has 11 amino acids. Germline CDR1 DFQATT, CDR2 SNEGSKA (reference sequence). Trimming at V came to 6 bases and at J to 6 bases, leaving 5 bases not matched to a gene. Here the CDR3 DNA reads TGCAGTGCGGCGCGGACAGGCGAGCAGTACTTC. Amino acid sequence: CSAARTGEQYF.

CDR3 protein: CASSPSRGLDTEAFF. The DNA for the CDR3 is TGCGCCAGCAGCCCGTCCAGGGGGCTGGACACTGAAGCTTTCTTT. The chain is built from TRBV5-1 and TRBJ1-1, with 8 bases lining up with TRBD1. Looked up from germline, CDR1 is SGHRS and CDR2 is YFSETQ. The trim removed 4 bases at V and 3 bases at J, leaving 8 bases unmatched. The CDR3 has 15 residues.

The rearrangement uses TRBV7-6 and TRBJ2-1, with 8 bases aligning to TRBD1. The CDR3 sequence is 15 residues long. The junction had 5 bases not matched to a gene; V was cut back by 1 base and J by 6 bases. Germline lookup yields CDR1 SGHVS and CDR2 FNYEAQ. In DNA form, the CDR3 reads TGTGCCAGCAGCTTAGTTTACAGGGGGAGCAATGAGCAGTTCTTC. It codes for CASSLVYRGSNEQFF.

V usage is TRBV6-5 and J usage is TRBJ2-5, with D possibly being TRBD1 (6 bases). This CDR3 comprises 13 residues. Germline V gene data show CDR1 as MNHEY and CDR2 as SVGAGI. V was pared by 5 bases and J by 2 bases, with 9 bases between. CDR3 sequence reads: CASSRTAQETQYF. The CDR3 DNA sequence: TGTGCCAGCAGTAGGACAGCACAAGAGACCCAGTACTTC.

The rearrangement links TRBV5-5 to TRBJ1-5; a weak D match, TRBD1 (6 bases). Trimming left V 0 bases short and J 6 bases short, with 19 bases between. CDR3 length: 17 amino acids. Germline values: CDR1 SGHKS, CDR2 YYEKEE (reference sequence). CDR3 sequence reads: CASSLGFGEQGFQPQHF. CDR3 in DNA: TGTGCCAGCAGCTTGGGGTTTGGGGAACAGGGTTTTCAGCCCCAGCATTTT.

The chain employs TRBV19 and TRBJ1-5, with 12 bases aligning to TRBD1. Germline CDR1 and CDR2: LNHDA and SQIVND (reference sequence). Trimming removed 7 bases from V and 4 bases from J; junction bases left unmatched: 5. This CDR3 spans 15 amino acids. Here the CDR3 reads CASTGTGGENQPQHF. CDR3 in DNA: TGTGCCAGTACCGGGACAGGGGGCGAAAATCAGCCCCAGCATTTT.

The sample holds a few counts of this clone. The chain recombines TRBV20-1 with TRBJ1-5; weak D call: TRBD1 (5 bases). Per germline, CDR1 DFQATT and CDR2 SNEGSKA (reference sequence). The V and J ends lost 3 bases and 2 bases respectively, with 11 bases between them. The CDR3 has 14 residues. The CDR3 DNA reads TGCAGTGCTAGTGTGGGGCTAGGCAATCAGCCCCAGCATTTT. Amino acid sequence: CSASVGLGNQPQHF.

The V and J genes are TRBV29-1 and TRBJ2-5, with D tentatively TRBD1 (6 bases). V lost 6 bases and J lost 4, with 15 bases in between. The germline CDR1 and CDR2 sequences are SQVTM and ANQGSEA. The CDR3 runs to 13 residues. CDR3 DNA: TGCAGCGTGGAATACAGGGCGGGAGAGACCCAGTACTTC. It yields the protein CSVEYRAGETQYF.

This CDR3 is CASRDFTGQGSTDTQYF. The CDR3 DNA is TGTGCCAGCAGGGATTTTACCGGACAGGGGAGCACAGATACGCAGTATTTT. The J gene is TRBJ2-3, the V gene TRBV3-1 (or the pseudogene TRBV3-2); TRBD1 agrees at 9 bases. The V and J ends lost 6 bases and 0 bases, in that order; junction bases with no gene match: 10. Germline assignment: CDR1 LGHDT and CDR2 YNNKEL (reference sequence). The CDR3 is 17 residues long.

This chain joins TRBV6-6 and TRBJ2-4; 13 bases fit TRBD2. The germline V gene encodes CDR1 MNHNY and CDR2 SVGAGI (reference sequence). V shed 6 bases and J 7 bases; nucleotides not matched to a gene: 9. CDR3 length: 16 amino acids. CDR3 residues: CASRLLAGGLGNIQYF. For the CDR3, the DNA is TGTGCCAGCAGATTACTAGCGGGGGGGCTTGGGAACATTCAGTACTTC.

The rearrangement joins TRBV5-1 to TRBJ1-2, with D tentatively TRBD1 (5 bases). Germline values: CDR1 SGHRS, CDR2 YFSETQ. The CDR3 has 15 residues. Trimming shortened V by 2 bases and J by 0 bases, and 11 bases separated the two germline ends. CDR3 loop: CASSLSGETNYGYTF. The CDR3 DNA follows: TGCGCCAGCAGCTTATCGGGGGAGACTAACTATGGCTACACCTTC.

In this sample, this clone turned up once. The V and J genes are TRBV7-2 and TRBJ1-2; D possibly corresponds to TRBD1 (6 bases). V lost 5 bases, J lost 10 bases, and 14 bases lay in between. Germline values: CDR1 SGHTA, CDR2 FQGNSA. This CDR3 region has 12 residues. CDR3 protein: CASSPTGYAYTF. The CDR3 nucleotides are TGTGCCAGCAGCCCAACAGGGTACGCCTACACCTTC.

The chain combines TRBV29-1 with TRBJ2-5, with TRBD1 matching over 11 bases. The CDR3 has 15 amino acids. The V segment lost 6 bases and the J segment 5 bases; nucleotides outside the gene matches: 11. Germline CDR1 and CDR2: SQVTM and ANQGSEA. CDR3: CSVPLGTGGEETQYF. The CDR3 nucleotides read TGCAGCGTGCCACTTGGGACAGGGGGTGAGGAGACCCAGTACTTC.

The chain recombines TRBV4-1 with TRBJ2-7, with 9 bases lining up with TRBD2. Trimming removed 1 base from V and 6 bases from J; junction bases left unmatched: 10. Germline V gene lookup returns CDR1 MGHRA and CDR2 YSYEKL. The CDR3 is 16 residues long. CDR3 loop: CASSQGSAGGKGEQYF. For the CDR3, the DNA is TGCGCCAGCAGCCAAGGTTCAGCGGGGGGCAAGGGCGAGCAGTACTTC.

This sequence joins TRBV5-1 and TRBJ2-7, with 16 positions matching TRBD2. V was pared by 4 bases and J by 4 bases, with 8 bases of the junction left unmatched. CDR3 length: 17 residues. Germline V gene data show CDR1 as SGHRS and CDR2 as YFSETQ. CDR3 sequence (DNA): TGCGCCAGCAGCCCGGCGGGACTAGCGGGGGGGCCGTACGAGCAGTACTTC. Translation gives CASSPAGLAGGPYEQYF.

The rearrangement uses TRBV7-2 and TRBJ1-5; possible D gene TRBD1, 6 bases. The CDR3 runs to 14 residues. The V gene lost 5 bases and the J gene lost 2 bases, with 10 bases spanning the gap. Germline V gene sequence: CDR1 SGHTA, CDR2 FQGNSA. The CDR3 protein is CASSQRQGNQPQHF. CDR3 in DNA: TGTGCCAGCAGCCAACGACAGGGCAATCAGCCCCAGCATTTT. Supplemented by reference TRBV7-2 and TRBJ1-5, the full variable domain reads GAGVSQSPSNKVTEKGKDVELRCDPISGHTALYWYRQSLGQGLEFLIYFQGNSAPDKSGLPSDRFSAERTGGSVSTLTIQRTQQEDSAVYLCASSQRQGNQPQHFGDGTRLSIL.

The CDR3 coding sequence is TGTGCCAGCAGCCTAGAGGCGGGGCGGCGAGGGGAGAACTATGGCTACACCTTC. This encodes CASSLEAGRRGENYGYTF. This chain links TRBV5-4 with TRBJ1-2, with TRBD1 as a possible D gene (5 bases). Germline V gene lookup returns CDR1 SGHNT and CDR2 YYREEE (reference sequence). The ends were cut back, 4 bases at V and 2 bases at J, with 24 bases in the middle. The CDR3 consists of 18 residues.

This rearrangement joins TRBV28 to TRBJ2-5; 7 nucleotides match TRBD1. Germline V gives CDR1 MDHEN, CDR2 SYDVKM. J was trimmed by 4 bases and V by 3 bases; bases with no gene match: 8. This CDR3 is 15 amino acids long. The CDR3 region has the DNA TGTGCCAGCAGTTTCTCGGGACGACAGGGAGAGACCCAGTACTTC. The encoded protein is CASSFSGRQGETQYF.

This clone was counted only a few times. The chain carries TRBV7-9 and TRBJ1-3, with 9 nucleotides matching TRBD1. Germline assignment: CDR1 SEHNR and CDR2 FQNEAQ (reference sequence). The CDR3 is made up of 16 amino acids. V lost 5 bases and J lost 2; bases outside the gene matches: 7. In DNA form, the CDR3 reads TGTGCCAGCAGCCTAACGGGACAGGGAACTGGAAACACCATATATTTT. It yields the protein CASSLTGQGTGNTIYF.

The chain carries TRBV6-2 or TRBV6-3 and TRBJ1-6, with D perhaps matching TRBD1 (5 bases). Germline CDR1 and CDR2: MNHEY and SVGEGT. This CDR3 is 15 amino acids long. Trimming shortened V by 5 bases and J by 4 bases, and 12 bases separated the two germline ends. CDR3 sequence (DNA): TGTGCCAGCAGTGGCGACAGCGAGTATAATTCACCCCTCCACTTT. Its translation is CASSGDSEYNSPLHF.

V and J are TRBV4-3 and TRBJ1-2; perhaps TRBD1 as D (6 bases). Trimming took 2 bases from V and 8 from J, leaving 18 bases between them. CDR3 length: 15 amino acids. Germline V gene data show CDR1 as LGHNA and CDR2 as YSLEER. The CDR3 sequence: CASSQPDRTIEGYTF. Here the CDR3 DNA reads TGCGCCAGCAGCCAACCGGACAGAACTATTGAAGGCTACACCTTC.

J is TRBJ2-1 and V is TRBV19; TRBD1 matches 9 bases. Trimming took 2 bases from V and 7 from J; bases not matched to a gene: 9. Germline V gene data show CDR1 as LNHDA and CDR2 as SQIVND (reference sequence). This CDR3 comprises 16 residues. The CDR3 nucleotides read TGTGCCAGTAGTATAAGGTCGTGGGACAGGGCGAATGAGCAGTTCTTC. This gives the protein CASSIRSWDRANEQFF.